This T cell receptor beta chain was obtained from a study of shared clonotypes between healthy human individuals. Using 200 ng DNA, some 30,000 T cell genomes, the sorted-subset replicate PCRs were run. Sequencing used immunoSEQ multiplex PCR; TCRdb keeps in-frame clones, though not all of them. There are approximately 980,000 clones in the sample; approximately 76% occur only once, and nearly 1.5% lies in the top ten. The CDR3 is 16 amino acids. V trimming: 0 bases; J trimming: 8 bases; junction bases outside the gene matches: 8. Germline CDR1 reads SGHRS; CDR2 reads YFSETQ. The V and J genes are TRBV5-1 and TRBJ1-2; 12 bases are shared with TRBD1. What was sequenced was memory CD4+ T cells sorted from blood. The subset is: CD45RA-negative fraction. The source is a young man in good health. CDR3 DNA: TGCGCCAGCAGCTTGGGACCGGGACAGGGGGCGTTAGGCTACACCTTC. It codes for CASSLGPGQGALGYTF.